This T cell receptor (beta chain) stems from a study of neurological immune-mediated disorders. Regarding the study as a whole: The greatest degree of TCR clonal expansion was observed in HTLV-1-associated myelopathy, with the lowest in multiple sclerosis, below that of healthy controls.

In Maryland, USA, blood bank volunteers were the healthy controls. Libraries from sorted cells each used approximately 1 million CD4+ or CD8+ T cells. Many counts were recorded for this clonotype. Its antigen is unidentified. cDNA synthesis was performed by 5'RACE with 10-nucleotide random UMIs. In TCRdb, the 5' RACE reads were re-called with MiXCR into one record per CDR3 protein. The sample shows more than 30,000 distinct CDR3 sequences, 6.5% to 8.5% of them seen only once. The germline V gene has CDR1 KGHSH and CDR2 LQKENI. J was trimmed by 3 bases and V by 3 bases; bases with no gene match: 10. The CDR3 spans 16 residues.

The material sequenced was CD4+ T cells from blood. The chain links TRBV18 to TRBJ2-7; 8 bases are a match to TRBD2. This clonotype was obtained from a man aged 45-60 years in good health. CDR3: CASSPHRGGQGYEQYF. The DNA of the CDR3 is TGTGCCAGCTCACCCCACCGGGGGGGACAAGGCTACGAGCAGTACTTC. The full variable domain, rest sourced from reference TRBV18 and TRBJ2-7, is NAGVMQNPRHLVRRRGQEARLRCSPMKGHSHVYWYRQLPEEGLKFMVYLQKENIIDESGMPKERFSAEFPKEGPSILRIQQVVRGDSAAYFCASSPHRGGQGYEQYFGPGTRLTVT.